This T cell receptor beta chain was retrieved from a study of molecular identifiers for immune sequencing clone quantification. The bulk TCR libraries were made with methods described before and with listed TCR primers. TCRdb passed the PCR reads through MiXCR, listing each CDR3 protein once. The profile shows approximately 590,000 distinct CDR3 sequences, 25% of them singletons. Per germline, CDR1 SQVTM and CDR2 ANQGSEA. Trimming took off 7 bases at V and 5 bases at J, with 8 bases between the two ends. CDR3 length: 10 residues. This clonotype was detected ten times or more. What it binds is not known. Regarding the study as a whole: The study reportedly detected spiked Jurkat TCR RNA from one cell among 990,000 or so naive cells.

Sorted cells numbering 20,000 to 1,000,000, with 10%, 30% or 50% RNA, yielded the naive CD8 libraries. The source of this sequence is a human donor in good health. Some libraries in this study had Jurkat cell RNA spiked in. The sample was naive CD8+ T cells from blood, with Jurkat cell RNA spiked in. Noted subset: FACS-sorted CD8+CD4-CCR7+CD45RA+ naive T cells. The chain uses TRBV29-1 and TRBJ1-2; D is ambiguous. CDR3 region: CSAFEYGYTF. The DNA of the CDR3 is TGCAGCGCTTTCGAGTATGGCTACACCTTC.